One and the same sample provided the 8 T cell receptor beta chains below, sequenced in a study of blood T cells in healthy people across ages. A second PCR, run for roughly 7 to 12 cycles, used a sample-barcoded 5' primer plus a J-beta primer mix. TCRdb reprocessed the 5' RACE reads via MiXCR and lists one record per CDR3 protein. Counted here are approximately 690,000 distinct CDR3 sequences, 58% occurring once; the ten biggest clones make up roughly 34%. The sample comprised blood. Receptor source: a man aged 55 to 70 in good health.

The chain's CDR3 is CASSLGPGGSNYGYTF. The DNA for the CDR3 is TGCGCCAGCAGCTTGGGGCCGGGGGGCTCTAACTATGGCTACACCTTC. V usage is TRBV5-1 and J usage is TRBJ1-2, with D possibly being TRBD1 (6 bases). Germline V gene lookup returns CDR1 SGHRS and CDR2 YFSETQ. The CDR3 is 16 residues long. V was trimmed by 0 bases and J by 0 bases, leaving 12 bases between them.

V is TRBV6-2 or TRBV6-3 and J is TRBJ2-3, with D tentatively TRBD1 or TRBD2 (5 bases each). The germline CDR1 and CDR2 sequences are MNHEY and SVGEGT. Trimming took off 2 bases at V and 2 bases at J, with 11 bases between the two ends. The CDR3 is 15 amino acids. The CDR3 DNA reads TGTGCCAGCAGTTACGCCGGGACCGTCACAGATACGCAGTATTTT. This translates into CASSYAGTVTDTQYF.

The chain is built from TRBV20-1 and TRBJ2-5; maybe TRBD2 (7 bases). Germline assignment: CDR1 DFQATT and CDR2 SNEGSKA (reference sequence). The CDR3 has 15 amino acids. Trimming pared 0 bases from V and 2 bases from J, leaving 13 bases between. CDR3 sequence (DNA): TGCAGTGCTAGAGATTCGGCGGGGGCGCAAGAGACCCAGTACTTC. Its translation is CSARDSAGAQETQYF.

As concerns this clonotype: A much larger clonotype is one base distant, so this may be a read error. This sequence joins TRBV6-1 and TRBJ2-4; no clear D gene. The J call may be wrong; the DNA end is better matched by TRBJ2-5. This CDR3 has 13 residues. The germline gives CDR1 MNHNS, CDR2 SASEGT. In DNA form, the CDR3 reads TGTGCCAGCAGTGCGACTTCACAAGAGACCCAGTACTTC. Its translation: CASSATSQETQYF.

This clonotype appeared a few times. This chain connects TRBV2 to TRBJ2-4, with a possible D match to TRBD2 (6 bases). The V and J ends lost 8 bases and 0 bases respectively, with 8 bases between them. The CDR3 is made up of 13 amino acids. The germline V gene has CDR1 SNHLY and CDR2 FYNNEI. The CDR3 sequence: CASVGLAKNIQYF. CDR3 nucleotides: TGTGCCAGCGTGGGACTAGCCAAAAACATTCAGTACTTC.

In this sample, this clonotype turned up a few times. The CDR3 coding sequence is TGTGCCAGCAGTTACTCGACGTTTGGAGGCACAGATACGCAGTATTTT. Its protein is CASSYSTFGGTDTQYF. V usage is TRBV6-6 and J usage is TRBJ2-3; D is undetermined. The ends were cut back, 0 bases at V and 1 base at J, with 11 bases in the middle. Germline CDR1 and CDR2: MNHNY and SVGAGI (reference sequence). CDR3 length: 16 amino acids.

This clonotype has ten or more counts. V and J are TRBV3-1 and TRBJ1-2, with unresolved D. Between the trimmed V and J ends, which lost 7 bases and 0 bases, there was a span of 15 bases. Germline assignment: CDR1 LGHDT and CDR2 YNNKEL (reference sequence). The length of the CDR3 is 15 residues. The CDR3 DNA reads TGTGCCAGCAACCCCCTCTTGGGATCTAACTATGGCTACACCTTC. It encodes CASNPLLGSNYGYTF.

The chain uses TRBV5-6 and TRBJ2-5, with TRBD1 matching 11 bases. Trimming took 4 bases from V and 5 from J; bases not matched to a gene: 10. CDR3 size: 16 residues. Germline loops: CDR1 SGHDT, CDR2 YYEEEE. CDR3 protein: CASSLRTGGPVETQYF. The CDR3 DNA follows: TGTGCCAGCAGCCTTCGGACAGGGGGCCCAGTTGAGACCCAGTACTTC.